This TCR beta chain was captured in a study of early T cells in non-severe SARS-CoV-2 infection. The CDR3 sequence is 13 residues long. V dropped 7 bases and J dropped 5; count of bases not matched to a gene: 7. Germline V gene sequence: CDR1 SGHRS, CDR2 YFSETQ. Unique molecular identifiers were affixed to single, distinct cDNA molecules. One entry per CDR3 protein results from TCRdb running MiXCR on the 5' RACE reads. This sample has roughly 93,000 distinct CDR3 sequences, with 14% to 15% found just once. Broader study findings: VDJdb matching skewed toward anti-spike CD8 responses, missing private and CD4 specificities.

As for this clonotype: What it recognizes is unknown.

Sequences were obtained from whole blood. This receptor was identified in an adult who was a healthcare worker with PCR-confirmed SARS-CoV-2 infection or an uninfected control (not recorded which). The chain couples TRBV5-1 to TRBJ2-5; 8 bases map to TRBD1. The CDR3 DNA reads as TGCGCCAGCGGCAGGGGGCTCGGGGAGACCCAGTACTTC. This codes for CASGRGLGETQYF.